A single sample is the source of the 30 T cell receptor beta chains below, sequenced in a study of CD8 T cells in Susac syndrome. Reverse transcription used roughly 0.5 to 1 ug RNA and random hexamers. Via MiXCR, TCRdb re-called the immunoSEQ multiplex PCR reads, giving one row per CDR3 protein. The table includes under 200,000 distinct CDR3 sequences, around 94% detected once. Sequences were obtained from CD4+ T cells from PBMCs. The receptors derive from a human donor in good health.

The chain joins TRBV20-1 to TRBJ2-3; possibly TRBD2 for D (5 bases). V dropped 1 base and J dropped 0 bases, with 11 bases sitting between them. This CDR3 region has 15 residues. Germline-derived CDR1 and CDR2 are DFQATT and SNEGSKA (reference sequence). DNA for the CDR3: TGCAGTGCTAGAGTGAGAGGGTTGAGCACAGATACGCAGTATTTT. Its translation: CSARVRGLSTDTQYF.

The chain joins TRBV2 to TRBJ1-5, with D possibly being TRBD1 (6 bases). The germline CDR1 and CDR2 sequences are SNHLY and FYNNEI. Between the trimmed V and J ends, which lost 6 bases and 7 bases, there was a span of 16 bases. The CDR3 runs to 14 residues. The CDR3, as DNA: TGTGCCAGCAGCGGGGGGCAGGGCGGGCAGCCCCAGCATTTT. Its protein product is CASSGGQGGQPQHF.

V gene TRBV7-9 combines with J gene TRBJ2-1; TRBD2 agrees at 7 bases. This CDR3 is built from 13 residues. CDR1 is SEHNR and CDR2 is FQNEAQ in the germline V gene (reference sequence). With V trimmed by 5 bases and J by 4 bases, 2 bases remained unmatched. DNA of the CDR3: TGTGCCAGCAGCAGCGGGACTTACAATGAGCAGTTCTTC. Protein product: CASSSGTYNEQFF.

The V call is TRBV18, the J call TRBJ2-1; TRBD2 aligns across 8 bases. This CDR3 is 13 amino acids long. J was trimmed by 8 bases and V by 6 bases; bases with no gene match: 6. CDR1 is KGHSH, CDR2 LQKENI, per germline. The CDR3 nucleotides read TGTGCCAGCTCCAGGGCGGGGGGCGATGAGCAGTTCTTC. It is translated as CASSRAGGDEQFF. Filled out from reference TRBV18 and TRBJ2-1, the complete variable domain reads NAGVMQNPRHLVRRRGQEARLRCSPMKGHSHVYWYRQLPEEGLKFMVYLQKENIIDESGMPKERFSAEFPKEGPSILRIQQVVRGDSAAYFCASSRAGGDEQFFGPGTRLTVL.

V gene TRBV20-1 combines with J gene TRBJ2-7; 8 bases are shared with TRBD1. CDR1 and CDR2 from the germline V gene are DFQATT and SNEGSKA (reference sequence). This CDR3 contains 13 residues. The junction had 5 bases not matched to a gene; V was cut back by 1 base and J by 6 bases. This CDR3 reads CSARGNRGAEQYF. The CDR3 DNA reads as TGCAGTGCTAGAGGCAACAGGGGGGCCGAGCAGTACTTC.

The chain links TRBV4-1 to TRBJ2-4; D remains unclear. The V end lost 1 base, the J end lost 3 bases, and 22 bases lay between the germline ends. The CDR3 loop spans 19 amino acids. From germline, CDR1 is MGHRA and CDR2 YSYEKL. For the CDR3, the DNA is TGCGCCAGCAGCCAAGGTATTGAAGGTTCGGTCTTTGTCAAAAACATTCAGTACTTC. Encoded protein: CASSQGIEGSVFVKNIQYF.

The chain joins TRBV12-3 or TRBV12-4 to TRBJ1-2, with a weak D call TRBD1 (5 bases). The CDR3 extends over 14 amino acids. V lost 8 bases, J lost 4 bases, and 17 bases lay in between. CDR3 protein: CASGRGPGPYGYTF. In DNA form, the CDR3 reads TGTGCCAGCGGTCGAGGACCGGGACCCTATGGCTACACCTTC.

This clonotype was picked up one time. The CDR3 DNA follows: TGTGCCAGCATCCTGCGAGGGTCACCCCTCCACTTT. Its translation is CASILRGSPLHF. The chain recombines TRBV6-2 or TRBV6-3 with TRBJ1-6; D uncertain. The V gene's germline CDR1 is MNHEY and CDR2 SVGEGT. The V and J ends lost 7 bases and 10 bases respectively, with 11 bases between them. CDR3 length: 12 amino acids.

The chain is built from TRBV7-9 and TRBJ1-2; the D gene is possibly TRBD1 (5 bases). Germline CDR1 reads SEHNR; CDR2 reads FQNEAQ (reference sequence). The V end lost 5 bases, the J end lost 10 bases, and 14 bases lay between the germline ends. The CDR3 consists of 12 residues. The CDR3 region is CASSPDSSPYTF. CDR3 in DNA: TGTGCCAGCAGCCCCGACAGTTCTCCCTACACCTTC.

This sequence joins TRBV9 and TRBJ2-1; D is possibly TRBD2 (5 bases). The CDR3 extends over 14 amino acids. Germline CDR1 is SGDLS and CDR2 is YYNGEE. V was shortened by 0 bases and J by 8 bases, with 12 bases between the two germline ends. This CDR3 is CASSVGTGLDEQFF. The CDR3 region has the DNA TGTGCCAGCAGCGTAGGGACGGGGTTGGATGAGCAGTTCTTC. Full variable domain (outside the CDR3, taken from reference TRBV9 and TRBJ2-1): DSGVTQTPKHLITATGQRVTLRCSPRSGDLSVYWYQQSLDQGLQFLIQYYNGEERAKGNILERFSAQQFPDLHSELNLSSLELGDSALYFCASSVGTGLDEQFFGPGTRLTVL.

The chain employs TRBV28 and TRBJ1-1; tentatively, D is TRBD1 (5 bases). The CDR3 extends over 12 amino acids. Germline lookup yields CDR1 MDHEN and CDR2 SYDVKM. The V gene lost 2 bases and the J gene lost 11 bases, with 12 bases spanning the gap. The CDR3 DNA is TGTGCCAGCAGTTTAACGGGGGGGAGTGCTTTCTTT. Protein: CASSLTGGSAFF.

The chain has TRBV7-9 and TRBJ2-1; D gene unclear. V lost 6 bases and J lost 7, with 13 bases in between. The V gene's germline CDR1 is SEHNR and CDR2 FQNEAQ (reference sequence). The CDR3 has 13 amino acids. The CDR3 here is CASSPGFENEQFF. The CDR3 DNA reads TGTGCCAGCAGTCCGGGCTTTGAAAATGAGCAGTTCTTC.

The chain is built from TRBV4-3 and TRBJ2-3, with no clear D. Germline V gene data show CDR1 as LGHNA and CDR2 as YSLEER. The CDR3 extends over 13 amino acids. Trimming pared 3 bases from V and 3 bases from J, leaving 7 bases between. The CDR3 sequence is CASSQIRTDTQYF. CDR3 nucleotide sequence: TGCGCCAGCAGCCAGATACGGACAGATACGCAGTATTTT.

V usage is TRBV12-3 or TRBV12-4 and J usage is TRBJ2-1; tentatively, D is TRBD1 (5 bases). The V gene lost 7 bases and the J gene lost 0 bases, with 13 bases spanning the gap. CDR3 length equals 15 residues. Here the CDR3 DNA reads TGTGCCAGCAAGGGGAACCCCAGCTCCTACAATGAGCAGTTCTTC. As protein: CASKGNPSSYNEQFF.

The chain links TRBV5-4 to TRBJ2-1; TRBD2 might be the D (7 bases). The CDR3 spans 14 residues. Germline V gives CDR1 SGHNT, CDR2 YYREEE (reference sequence). V shed 4 bases and J shed 9 bases, with 17 bases lying between them. The DNA of the CDR3 is TGTGCCAGCAGCCTGGGAGGGGGGCGAGGTGAGCAGTTCTTC. Translation: CASSLGGGRGEQFF.

The chain combines TRBV20-1 with TRBJ1-5, with D unclear. The CDR3 loop spans 13 amino acids. Trimming took 3 bases from V and 1 from J, leaving 7 bases between them. CDR1 DFQATT and CDR2 SNEGSKA come from the germline V gene (reference sequence). CDR3 sequence reads: CSASPASNQPQHF. The CDR3 DNA is TGCAGTGCTAGTCCGGCCAGCAATCAGCCCCAGCATTTT.

The chain uses TRBV4-3 and TRBJ2-1, with D tentatively TRBD2 (6 bases). The CDR3 has 15 amino acids. Germline CDR1 LGHNA, CDR2 YSLEER. The ends were cut back, 0 bases at V and 2 bases at J, with 8 bases in the middle. The CDR3 sequence is CASSQDRGAYNEQFF. The CDR3 DNA reads TGCGCCAGCAGCCAAGATCGCGGGGCCTACAATGAGCAGTTCTTC.

This rearrangement joins TRBV20-1 to TRBJ1-6, with 7 nucleotides matching TRBD1. The V and J ends lost 4 bases and 0 bases, in that order; junction bases with no gene match: 3. The V gene's germline CDR1 is DFQATT and CDR2 SNEGSKA (reference sequence). The CDR3 covers 15 residues. CDR3 protein: CSAMGQSSYNSPLHF. The DNA for the CDR3 is TGCAGTGCTATGGGACAGAGCTCCTATAATTCACCCCTCCACTTT.

This chain joins TRBV7-2 and TRBJ1-5, with D unresolved. The length of the CDR3 is 13 residues. V was trimmed by 5 bases and J by 9 bases, leaving 14 bases between them. The germline V gene encodes CDR1 SGHTA and CDR2 FQGNSA. The CDR3 reads CASSPARGWPQHF. CDR3 nucleotide sequence: TGTGCCAGCAGCCCGGCCCGTGGATGGCCCCAGCATTTT.

J is TRBJ1-6 and V is TRBV27; 8 nucleotides match TRBD1. Germline V gene data show CDR1 as MNHEY and CDR2 as SMNVEV (reference sequence). Trimming took 3 bases from V and 9 from J; bases not matched to a gene: 7. CDR3 length: 15 amino acids. CDR3 amino acids: CASSFRQGLSSPLHF. The DNA of the CDR3 is TGTGCCAGCAGTTTTAGACAGGGGCTATCTTCACCCCTCCACTTT.

The V and J genes are TRBV9 and TRBJ2-7, with a tentative D call TRBD2 (6 bases). V was clipped by 4 bases and J by 7 bases, with 21 bases between them. Germline-derived CDR1 and CDR2 are SGDLS and YYNGEE. This CDR3 has 15 amino acids. The DNA for the CDR3 is TGTGCCAGCAGCCGGGGGACCGGGCTTTTTGAGGAGCAGTACTTC. Its translation: CASSRGTGLFEEQYF.

V gene TRBV6-2 or TRBV6-3 combines with J gene TRBJ2-7; 7 positions agree with TRBD1. This CDR3 is 14 amino acids long. Germline V gives CDR1 MNHEY, CDR2 SVGEGT. Losses at the gene ends were 7 bases for V and 2 bases for J; bases not matched to a gene: 8. The CDR3 bases are TGTGCCAGCACCTCGAACCAGGGGGCCTACGAGCAGTACTTC. This sequence encodes CASTSNQGAYEQYF.

V usage is TRBV12-3 or TRBV12-4 and J usage is TRBJ2-7; D is ambiguous. The V gene lost 6 bases and the J gene lost 4 bases, with 1 base spanning the gap. The CDR3 consists of 9 residues. For the CDR3, the DNA is TGTGCCAGCAGATACGAGCAGTACTTC. This gives the protein CASRYEQYF.

The chain combines TRBV20-1 with TRBJ2-6; D call uncertain. CDR3 length: 15 residues. Trimming shortened V by 1 base and J by 1 base, and 8 bases separated the two germline ends. Per the germline V gene, CDR1 is DFQATT and CDR2 is SNEGSKA (reference sequence). CDR3 sequence reads: CSARVAGSGANVLTF. The CDR3 nucleotides are TGCAGTGCTAGAGTGGCAGGTTCTGGGGCCAACGTCCTGACTTTC.

This clonotype was picked up a small number of times. The chain carries TRBV3-1 and TRBJ1-1, with a tentative D call TRBD1 (6 bases). The CDR3 extends over 13 amino acids. Trimming pared 8 bases from V and 4 bases from J, leaving 14 bases between. Per germline, CDR1 LGHDT and CDR2 YNNKEL (reference sequence). The CDR3 DNA is TGTGCCAGCTCGCAGGGGAGGGGCACTGAAGCTTTCTTT. This encodes CASSQGRGTEAFF.

This clonotype occurred once. The chain has TRBV25-1 and TRBJ2-5; TRBD2 is a possible D gene (7 bases). From germline, CDR1 is MGHDK and CDR2 SYGVNS. The germline V and J ends were trimmed by 4 bases and 4 bases, with 16 bases remaining between them. The CDR3 contains 15 residues. The CDR3 coding sequence is TGTGCCAGCAGTGTCGGGGGGCGCTGGGGAGAGACCCAGTACTTC. It encodes CASSVGGRWGETQYF.

The chain recombines TRBV2 with TRBJ2-6, with D unclear. CDR1 is SNHLY and CDR2 is FYNNEI in the germline V gene. The germline V and J ends were trimmed by 7 bases and 3 bases, with 7 bases remaining between them. The length of the CDR3 is 13 residues. The CDR3 loop reads CASKSNGANVLTF. The CDR3 bases are TGTGCCAGCAAATCTAATGGGGCCAACGTCCTGACTTTC.

The V call is TRBV6-2 or TRBV6-3, the J call TRBJ2-1, with TRBD2 identical over 9 bases. This CDR3 is built from 14 residues. The V gene end was trimmed by 6 bases and the J gene end by 6 bases; junction bases not matched to a gene: 6. The germline CDR1 and CDR2 sequences are MNHEY and SVGEGT. CDR3: CASRRGGESNEQFF. CDR3 in DNA: TGTGCCAGCAGGCGGGGGGGCGAAAGCAATGAGCAGTTCTTC.

V and J are TRBV7-2 and TRBJ2-4; D might be TRBD1 (6 bases). The length of the CDR3 is 14 residues. Germline CDR1 and CDR2: SGHTA and FQGNSA. The V end lost 1 base, the J end lost 7 bases, and 11 bases lay between the germline ends. The CDR3 protein is CASSLEQGANIQYF. The CDR3 DNA is TGTGCCAGCAGCTTAGAACAGGGTGCGAACATTCAGTACTTC. The full variable domain, with the rest looked up from reference TRBV7-2 and TRBJ2-4, is GAGVSQSPSNKVTEKGKDVELRCDPISGHTALYWYRQSLGQGLEFLIYFQGNSAPDKSGLPSDRFSAERTGGSVSTLTIQRTQQEDSAVYLCASSLEQGANIQYFGAGTRLSVL.

The chain employs TRBV27 and TRBJ2-1; tentative D call: TRBD1 (6 bases). Germline CDR1 and CDR2: MNHEY and SMNVEV (reference sequence). The CDR3 consists of 12 residues. Here the CDR3 DNA reads TGTGTTTGGCCCCCAGGGGCAGATGAGCAGTTCTTC. This codes for CVWPPGADEQFF.